This T cell receptor (beta chain) was documented in a study of beta chain features in type 1 diabetes. General study findings and limits: Significant though moderate, a shortening of TCRB CDR3s appeared in all four CD4+ subsets of Type 1 diabetes patients. The study found fewer insertions and more deletions at VDJ junctions in type 1 diabetes patients. Researchers reported that naive, central memory and Treg TCRB repertoires appeared more similar in patients than in healthy donors.

Each of the CD4+ naive, central memory, regulatory and stem cell-like memory populations was sorted via CD45RO/CCR7/CD25/CD127/CD95/CD27. The authors obtained over 95% purity in all sorted populations. This CDR3 is built from 17 residues. CDR1 is LGHNA, CDR2 YSLEER, per germline. V trimming: 5 bases; J trimming: 0 bases; junction bases outside the gene matches: 11. The sample holds a few counts of this clone. Its target is not known. All of the isolated RNA was reverse transcribed, so expressed TCRB transcripts were sequenced. Only in-frame clones appear in the TCRdb table, and some are missing; sequencing was by immunoSEQ multiplex PCR. The sample carries about 650,000 clones, around an eighth recorded once.

V and J are TRBV4-3 and TRBJ2-3; TRBD1 matches 7 bases. Sequencing used naive CD4+ T cells from blood. The clonotype originates from a man aged 30-40 years with type 1 diabetes. In DNA form, the CDR3 reads TGCGCCAGCAGCGTGGAAACAGGGGCCTTCAGCACAGATACGCAGTATTTT. Translated: CASSVETGAFSTDTQYF.